The clone carrying this T cell receptor beta chain showed up many times. Its antigen is unknown. This CDR3 is built from 13 residues. V lost 5 bases and J lost 2, with 9 bases in between. Germline lookup yields CDR1 SGHTA and CDR2 FQGNSA. The sample comes from a study of T cell repertoires in cytomegalovirus infection. Study overall: Public TCR beta signatures provided an indication of both CMV infection and a matching HLA type. Overall study results and limits: Dominating the ex vivo response were HLA-C-restricted CMV-specific TCR beta clonotypes. Carriage of CMV together with the relevant HLA was identifiable through cumulative public TCR beta family frequency.

TCRdb re-called the reads through MiXCR, storing one row per CDR3 protein. Among 170,000 or so distinct CDR3 sequences listed, under 15% were seen once. The sample consisted of PBMCs. This clonotype was obtained from a human donor in good health (CMV status not recorded). Some clones in this sample may be carry-over from other donors' samples. This chain links TRBV7-2 with TRBJ1-2, with D possibly being TRBD1 (5 bases). Here the CDR3 reads CASSDEGNYGYTF. DNA for the CDR3: TGTGCCAGCAGCGACGAGGGGAACTATGGCTACACCTTC.